This TCR beta chain came from a study of sequential checkpoint blockade in melanoma. This CDR3 spans 14 amino acids. Trimming took off 5 bases at V and 4 bases at J, with 12 bases between the two ends. Germline-derived CDR1 and CDR2 are SGHNT and YENEEA. Clones were sequenced by immunoSEQ multiplex PCR, and TCRdb holds only the in-frame ones, with some missing. The repertoire holds some 7,000 clones, with less than 25% as singletons. As to treatment: randomized to nivolumab then ipilimumab (arm A) or the reverse (arm B). This clone appeared many times. The chain uses TRBV11-3 and TRBJ1-5; D is uncertain. The sequences come from tumor tissue (inferred from file names), collected from a patient given nivolumab and ipilimumab in sequence. The sequence was collected from a human donor with melanoma. The CDR3 loop is CASSQEPGNQPQHF. The CDR3 DNA reads as TGTGCCAGCAGCCAGGAGCCTGGGAATCAGCCCCAGCATTTT.